Presented here are 5 T cell receptor beta chains from one specimen sequenced in a study of T cell repertoires in cytomegalovirus infection (dated by TCRdb to the late 2010s). Antigen specificity for these receptors is unknown. Read against the paper, the sample's treatment or condition label means: in vitro stimulation with specific CMV peptide epitopes to enrich CMV-specific T cells. The listed sequencing device is Illumina HiSeq 1500. TCRdb passed the public sequencing reads through fastp at Q25 and MiXCR, retaining productive beta sequences. Rows with a matching CDR3 protein are joined into one entry that keeps the most common DNA and genes. For this sample there are about 700,000 distinct CDR3 sequences; about 33% appear just once. 18% of the sample is held by the ten biggest clonotypes. The sample consisted of cultured PBMCs, taken from culture after CMV antigen stimulation. The source of these receptors is a human donor in good health (CMV status not recorded). Some clones in this sample may be carry-over from other donors' samples.

The CDR3 sequence: CASGLAGADTQYF. CDR3 DNA: TGTGCTAGTGGTTTGGCCGGCGCAGATACGCAGTATTTT. V gene TRBV12-5 combines with J gene TRBJ2-3, with D unclear. CDR3 length equals 13 residues. Germline CDR1 and CDR2: LGHNT and FRNRAP. Trimming pared 1 base from V and 4 bases from J, leaving 6 bases between.

Many counts were recorded for this clonotype. This sequence joins TRBV7-2 and TRBJ2-1; D may be TRBD1 or TRBD2 (6 bases each). The CDR3 length is 13 residues. Germline CDR1 SGHTA, CDR2 FQGNSA. This chain's CDR3 is CGGAGASRSGQFF. CDR3 sequence (DNA): TGTGGGGGGGCTGGGGCTAGTCGTTCGGGGCAGTTCTTC.

This chain uses TRBV6-2 or TRBV6-3 with TRBJ2-7; the D gene is possibly TRBD1 (5 bases). V was shortened by 0 bases and J by 9 bases, with 24 bases between the two germline ends. The germline V gene has CDR1 MNHEY and CDR2 SVGEGT. The CDR3 runs to 17 residues. The CDR3 reads CASSYSGSRQANTGQYF. The CDR3 DNA reads TGTGCCAGCAGTTACTCCGGTTCCAGGCAGGCCAATACAGGGCAGTACTTC.

This rearrangement joins TRBV12-3 or TRBV12-4 to TRBJ2-7; D might be TRBD1 or TRBD2, each matching 5 bases. Trimming shortened V by 6 bases and J by 0 bases, and 12 bases separated the two germline ends. The CDR3 has 14 residues. The CDR3 nucleotides read TGTGCCAGCAGAGGGGAGAAGAGCTCCTACGAGCAGTACTTC. Its translation is CASRGEKSSYEQYF.

CDR3 region: CASSFRQRNYEQYF. In DNA form, the CDR3 reads TGTGCCAGCAGTTTTCGACAGAGAAACTACGAGCAGTACTTC. J is TRBJ2-7 and V is TRBV12-3 or TRBV12-4, with D possibly TRBD1 on 5 matching bases. The length of the CDR3 is 14 residues. V dropped 3 bases and J dropped 3 bases, with 12 bases sitting between them.